This T cell receptor (beta chain) was recovered during a study of cytomegalovirus exposure and HLA in healthy donors. Profiled with immunoSEQ multiplex PCR; TCRdb holds only in-frame clones, not every one. The table lists about 160,000 clones, about nine tenths of them singletons. Germline CDR1 is SGHVS and CDR2 is FQNEAQ. This CDR3 is 16 amino acids long. V was shortened by 0 bases and J by 1 base, with 9 bases between the two germline ends. A roughly 120-subject validation cohort, separate from the approximately 610-subject first cohort, supplied the donors. The TCR comes from a woman aged 30 to 39 in good health and CMV-seronegative. The V gene is TRBV7-8, the J gene TRBJ2-2; no firm D call. Sequences were obtained from PBMCs. The CDR3 sequence is CASSLALGRNTGELFF. Written as DNA, the CDR3 is TGTGCCAGCAGCTTAGCCCTAGGACGGAACACCGGGGAGCTGTTTTTT.